This T cell receptor beta chain was obtained from a study of shared clonotypes between healthy human individuals. Some clones are missing from TCRdb's copy, which holds only in-frame ones; the method was immunoSEQ multiplex PCR. The repertoire holds roughly 450,000 clones, around 79% seen once, with approximately 13% in the top ten. The sample taken for sequencing was PBMCs. This TCR derives from a woman aged 40 to 50 in good health. Some clones in this sample may be carry-over from other donors' samples.

CDR3 in amino acids: CASSLASGQGNYEQYF. The CDR3 nucleotides are TGCGCCAGCAGCTTGGCCTCGGGACAGGGGAACTACGAGCAGTACTTC. The chain joins TRBV5-1 to TRBJ2-7; 10 bases map to TRBD1. The germline V gene encodes CDR1 SGHRS and CDR2 YFSETQ. V dropped 0 bases and J dropped 3; count of bases not matched to a gene: 6. CDR3 size: 16 residues.